The next 28 T cell receptor beta chains were all read from a single sample in a study of T-cell memory formation after mild COVID-19. Each CDR3 protein gets one entry after TCRdb re-called the 5' RACE reads with MiXCR. The sample yields a few hundred thousand distinct CDR3 sequences, about 22% seen once. Sequenced sample: PBMCs or a T cell subset sorted from them (not recorded which). The source is an adult woman who had mild COVID-19 (a few samples of this study predate the infection). Cell type and time point are not known.

This clonotype occurred many times. This rearrangement joins TRBV29-1 to TRBJ2-1; D is perhaps TRBD2 (5 bases). Trimming pared 4 bases from V and 0 bases from J, leaving 10 bases between. This CDR3 contains 14 residues. Looked up from germline, CDR1 is SQVTM and CDR2 is ANQGSEA. The CDR3 sequence is CSVVPAVSYNEQFF. DNA for the CDR3: TGCAGCGTTGTTCCAGCGGTCTCCTACAATGAGCAGTTCTTC.

This sequence joins TRBV19 and TRBJ2-7; 7 bases map to TRBD2. Germline lookup yields CDR1 LNHDA and CDR2 SQIVND (reference sequence). V gave up 8 bases and J gave up 4 bases; unmatched junction bases: 8. The CDR3 covers 13 residues. The CDR3 loop reads CASAVGGNYEQYF. The CDR3 coding sequence is TGTGCCAGTGCCGTCGGGGGGAATTACGAGCAGTACTTC.

The table lists this clonotype with a few counts. V gene TRBV19 combines with J gene TRBJ2-7; the D is unclear. CDR3 size: 12 residues. V was cut by 3 bases and J by 7 bases, with 10 bases left in between. Germline V CDR1 and CDR2: LNHDA, SQIVND (reference sequence). The CDR3: CASSITPSEQYF. As DNA, the CDR3 is TGTGCCAGTAGTATTACCCCGTCGGAGCAGTACTTC.

This clonotype came up a few times. The V call is TRBV29-1, the J call TRBJ2-5, with 8 nucleotides matching TRBD1. Per germline, CDR1 SQVTM and CDR2 ANQGSEA. The CDR3 runs 15 residues. Trimming at V came to 7 bases and at J to 1 base, leaving 11 bases not matched to a gene. The CDR3 bases are TGCAGCGCTGAGGGGGACGGGACAGGCCAAGAGACCCAGTACTTC. Its protein is CSAEGDGTGQETQYF.

J is TRBJ1-1 and V is TRBV19, with D possibly TRBD1 on 5 matching bases. With 5 bases removed from V and 3 bases from J, the gap between germline ends came to 19 bases. CDR3 length: 16 residues. Germline V lookup: CDR1 LNHDA, CDR2 SQIVND (reference sequence). CDR3 amino acids: CASSPSRGVRDTEAFF. The CDR3 DNA is TGTGCCAGTAGTCCTTCTCGGGGGGTCCGGGACACTGAAGCTTTCTTT.

In this sample, this clonotype turned up a few times. This rearrangement joins TRBV3-1 to TRBJ2-3; D is undetermined. V lost 1 base and J lost 3, with 8 bases in between. The CDR3 sequence is 14 residues long. Looked up from germline, CDR1 is LGHDT and CDR2 is YNNKEL (reference sequence). The CDR3 here is CASSQGHFTDTQYF. The CDR3 bases are TGTGCCAGCAGCCAAGGGCATTTTACAGATACGCAGTATTTT.

This clonotype has a handful of counts. J is TRBJ2-6 and V is TRBV9; 7 positions agree with TRBD1. Germline lookup yields CDR1 SGDLS and CDR2 YYNGEE. The CDR3 has 18 amino acids. J gave up 2 bases and V 4 bases, and 12 bases lay outside the gene matches. Here the CDR3 DNA reads TGTGCCAGCAGCAACCAACAGGGGTCATTCCCTGGGGCCAACGTCCTGACTTTC. This encodes CASSNQQGSFPGANVLTF.

This sequence joins TRBV12-3 or TRBV12-4 and TRBJ2-7; 7 bases align to TRBD1. This CDR3 is built from 14 residues. V lost 6 bases, J lost 2 bases, and 7 bases stayed unmatched. In DNA, the CDR3 is TGTGCCAGCAGATCAGGGGGTTCGACCTACGAGCAGTACTTC. This sequence encodes CASRSGGSTYEQYF.

The V gene is TRBV19, the J gene TRBJ1-1; 7 nucleotides match TRBD1. The CDR3 is 14 residues long. The germline V gene encodes CDR1 LNHDA and CDR2 SQIVND (reference sequence). V was pared by 5 bases and J by 10 bases, with 13 bases of the junction left unmatched. The CDR3 is CASSFPDREAGAFF. The DNA of the CDR3 is TGTGCCAGTAGTTTCCCAGACAGGGAAGCGGGAGCTTTCTTT.

The chain couples TRBV7-9 to TRBJ2-6; 9 bases align to TRBD1. V shed 5 bases, J shed 2 bases, and the junction held 13 bases outside the gene matches. Germline values: CDR1 SEHNR, CDR2 FQNEAQ (reference sequence). This CDR3 is built from 19 residues. The CDR3 here is CASSLWGDRATAGANVLTF. The CDR3 bases are TGTGCCAGCAGCCTCTGGGGGGACAGGGCGACCGCTGGGGCCAACGTCCTGACTTTC.

A few counts support this clonotype. CDR3 sequence: CASSFVAGPPGGEQFF. Here the CDR3 DNA reads TGCGCCAGCAGTTTTGTGGCGGGGCCCCCGGGGGGTGAGCAGTTCTTC. The V gene is TRBV5-1, the J gene TRBJ2-1; the match to TRBD2 covers 7 bases. The CDR3 is made up of 16 amino acids. CDR1 and CDR2 (germline): SGHRS, YFSETQ. Trimming cost V 5 bases and J 9 bases; bases outside gene matches: 17.

This chain links TRBV5-1 with TRBJ2-2, with 8 bases lining up with TRBD1. V shed 0 bases and J 5 bases; nucleotides not matched to a gene: 3. CDR3 length: 15 amino acids. The germline CDR1 and CDR2 sequences are SGHRS and YFSETQ. CDR3 DNA: TGCGCCAGCAGCTTGGAACGGACAGGGACCGGGGAGCTGTTTTTT. Protein: CASSLERTGTGELFF.

This clonotype has at least ten counts. V usage is TRBV6-2 or TRBV6-3 and J usage is TRBJ2-5; D not certain. Germline CDR1 MNHEY, CDR2 SVGEGT. The CDR3 consists of 11 residues. V dropped 2 bases and J dropped 4 bases, with 2 bases sitting between them. CDR3 loop: CASSYGETQYF. The CDR3 DNA sequence: TGTGCCAGCAGTTACGGAGAGACCCAGTACTTC.

V gene TRBV10-3 combines with J gene TRBJ1-2; 9 nucleotides line up with TRBD1. CDR1 and CDR2 (germline): ENHRY, SYGVKD. The CDR3 sequence is 15 residues long. The V gene end was trimmed by 3 bases and the J gene end by 13 bases; junction bases not matched to a gene: 15. CDR3 nucleotide sequence: TGTGCCATCAGTGACCCTAAGGGACAGGGATCCGTGAGCACCTTC. This translates into CAISDPKGQGSVSTF.

This clonotype came up many times. The rearrangement uses TRBV7-8 and TRBJ2-7; TRBD1 aligns across 12 bases. The length of the CDR3 is 15 residues. The germline V gene has CDR1 SGHVS and CDR2 FQNEAQ. Trimming removed 4 bases from V and 2 bases from J; junction bases left unmatched: 3. The CDR3 sequence: CASSSRDRGPYEQYF. CDR3 DNA sequence: TGTGCCAGCAGCTCCCGGGACAGGGGGCCCTACGAGCAGTACTTC.

This clonotype was found a few times. The chain joins TRBV2 to TRBJ1-5; 8 bases match TRBD1. This CDR3 is 15 amino acids long. The germline V gene has CDR1 SNHLY and CDR2 FYNNEI. After removal of 5 bases from V and 4 bases from J, the junction contained 7 bases not matched to a gene. CDR3 sequence: CASSSRTGWNQPQHF. The CDR3 bases are TGTGCCAGCAGTTCAAGGACAGGGTGGAATCAGCCCCAGCATTTT. Complete variable domain (other parts from reference TRBV2 and TRBJ1-5): EPEVTQTPSHQVTQMGQEVILRCVPISNHLYFYWYRQILGQKVEFLVSFYNNEISEKSEIFDDQFSVERPDGSNFTLKIRSTKLEDSAMYFCASSSRTGWNQPQHFGDGTRLSIL.

This clonotype was observed a few times. The V and J genes are TRBV7-9 and TRBJ2-3; 9 bases fit TRBD2. The CDR3 consists of 15 residues. Germline CDR1 and CDR2: SEHNR and FQNEAQ (reference sequence). The J segment lost 8 bases and the V segment lost 9 bases, leaving 15 bases of the junction unmatched. CDR3 coding DNA: TGTGCCAGTTACGGCACAGCGGGGGGTTCTGTTACGCAGTATTTT. Translation gives CASYGTAGGSVTQYF.

This clonotype was seen only a few times. This chain uses TRBV7-9 with TRBJ2-7; D might be TRBD1 (6 bases). Trimming removed 1 base at V and 11 bases at J, with 15 bases between. Germline-derived CDR1 and CDR2 are SEHNR and FQNEAQ (reference sequence). The CDR3 contains 13 residues. The DNA for the CDR3 is TGTGCCAGCAGCTTAGATGCAGGGGTACAGGAGTACTTC. Its protein is CASSLDAGVQEYF. Using reference TRBV7-9 and TRBJ2-7 for the parts outside the CDR3, the full variable domain is DTGVSQNPRHKITKRGQNVTFRCDPISEHNRLYWYRQTLGQGPEFLTYFQNEAQLEKSRLLSDRFSAERPKGSFSTLEIQRTEQGDSAMYLCASSLDAGVQEYFGPGTRLTVT.

This clonotype has only a few counts. The V call is TRBV5-1, the J call TRBJ1-2; possible D gene TRBD1, 5 bases. The length of the CDR3 is 13 residues. Germline assignment: CDR1 SGHRS and CDR2 YFSETQ. With 5 bases removed from V and 0 bases from J, the gap between germline ends came to 8 bases. The DNA of the CDR3 is TGCGCCAGCAGGGCGACAGCTAACTATGGCTACACCTTC. Translation gives CASRATANYGYTF.

This rearrangement joins TRBV19 to TRBJ2-5, with 10 bases lining up with TRBD2. Germline lookup yields CDR1 LNHDA and CDR2 SQIVND (reference sequence). The CDR3 consists of 17 residues. V trimming: 1 base; J trimming: 1 base; junction bases outside the gene matches: 6. The CDR3: CASSIGLAGLTQETQYF. DNA for the CDR3: TGTGCCAGTAGTATAGGACTAGCGGGCCTTACCCAAGAGACCCAGTACTTC.

This clonotype was observed a handful of times. The rearrangement uses TRBV12-3 or TRBV12-4 and TRBJ2-1; D possibly corresponds to TRBD2 (6 bases). V shed 6 bases and J shed 7 bases, with 16 bases lying between them. The CDR3 runs to 14 residues. CDR3 protein: CASRSKGRWNEQFF. CDR3 coding DNA: TGTGCCAGCAGATCGAAGGGGAGGTGGAATGAGCAGTTCTTC.

This clonotype was seen only a few times. The chain's CDR3 is CASSRYSGNTIYF. The CDR3 nucleotides are TGCGCCAGCAGCCGGTATTCTGGAAACACCATATATTTT. This rearrangement joins TRBV4-1 to TRBJ1-3; D is unresolved. CDR1 is MGHRA, CDR2 YSYEKL, per germline. The CDR3 runs to 13 residues. Between the trimmed V and J ends, which lost 4 bases and 1 base, there was a span of 5 bases.

The rearrangement joins TRBV11-2 to TRBJ2-1, with TRBD1 identical over 11 bases. Germline lookup yields CDR1 SGHAT and CDR2 FQNNGV. The CDR3 loop spans 14 amino acids. With 6 bases clipped from V and 8 bases from J, the junction kept 6 bases outside the gene matches. Written as DNA, the CDR3 is TGTGCCAGCAGACCGGACAGGGGGCTGGATGAGCAGTTCTTC. Its translation is CASRPDRGLDEQFF.

On this clonotype: This clone may be a read error of a much larger clone one base away. This chain joins TRBV28 and TRBJ2-5; D tentatively reads TRBD1 or TRBD2 (5 bases each). The germline V gene encodes CDR1 MDHEN and CDR2 SYDVKM. Trimming took 5 bases from V and 5 from J, leaving 18 bases between them. The CDR3 runs 15 residues. For the CDR3, the DNA is TGTGCCAGCAGTCACTCCAGGGTCGGCGGGGAGACCCAGTACTTC. Translation: CASSHSRVGGETQYF.

The chain is built from TRBV7-7 and TRBJ2-1, with TRBD1 matching over 9 bases. The CDR3 is made up of 14 amino acids. Germline-derived CDR1 and CDR2 are SSHAT and FNYEAQ (reference sequence). Losses at the gene ends were 3 bases for V and 9 bases for J; bases not matched to a gene: 6. The DNA of the CDR3 is TGTGCCAGCAGCTTCTCACAGGGGGCAAGTGAGCAGTTCTTC. This codes for CASSFSQGASEQFF.

This clonotype came up many times. The CDR3 sequence is CASSPERGTDTQYF. CDR3 coding DNA: TGCGCCAGCAGCCCAGAACGGGGAACAGATACGCAGTATTTT. This sequence joins TRBV5-1 and TRBJ2-3; D is possibly TRBD2 (5 bases). CDR1 and CDR2 from the germline V gene are SGHRS and YFSETQ. The CDR3 is 14 amino acids. V shed 4 bases and J shed 3 bases, with 12 bases lying between them.

This clonotype was seen more than once but under ten times. The chain links TRBV29-1 to TRBJ2-1, with D possibly TRBD2 on 6 matching bases. Germline V gene data show CDR1 as SQVTM and CDR2 as ANQGSEA. The CDR3 spans 10 residues. Trimming took off 3 bases at V and 12 bases at J, with 9 bases between the two ends. CDR3 coding DNA: TGCAGCGTTGAGGTGGGAGGGCAGTTCTTC. Protein product: CSVEVGGQFF.

J is TRBJ2-2 and V is TRBV7-3, with 9 positions matching TRBD1. This CDR3 is built from 16 residues. In germline, CDR1 is SGHTA, CDR2 FQGTGA. The V gene end was trimmed by 4 bases and the J gene end by 6 bases; junction bases not matched to a gene: 9. The CDR3 nucleotides read TGTGCCAGCAGCTCATCCGGGACAGGGTACGCCGGGGAGCTGTTTTTT. Its protein is CASSSSGTGYAGELFF.